Listed below are T cell receptor beta chains from one sample, sequenced in a study of blood T cell repertoires in COVID-19. This table comes from immunoSEQ multiplex PCR, and its TCRdb copy is limited to in-frame clones, with some not included. The repertoire holds about 150,000 clones, with around 82% as singletons. Specimen: PBMCs or T cells enriched from blood (not recorded which). The receptors derive from a woman between 45 and 60 years old who had recovered from COVID-19. Both conserved end residues are part of each CDR3. Fields, in order: V gene, clone size, J gene, D gene, CDR3 protein, CDR3 DNA. The D gene is left open where the match is weak. Clone size is stated in some rows and not others, as once, few, many or a class when expanded.

TRBV7-2	once	TRBJ2-4	.	CASSPQSGRNNIQYF	TGTGCCAGCAGCCCGCAATCAGGGAGGAATAACATTCAGTACTTC
TRBV27	once	TRBJ2-3	.	CASSLNRQSITDTQYF	TGTGCCAGCAGTTTAAATCGACAAAGCATCACAGATACGCAGTATTTT
TRBV2	.	TRBJ1-5	.	CASDHTGYSNQPQHF	TGTGCCAGCGACCACACAGGCTATAGCAATCAGCCCCAGCATTTT
TRBV27	.	TRBJ2-5	.	CASSPRWSQETQYF	TGTGCCAGCAGTCCTCGGTGGAGTCAAGAGACCCAGTACTTC
TRBV29-1	once	TRBJ2-1	TRBD1	CSVEDLEGTGVTNEQFF	TGCAGCGTTGAAGATCTCGAGGGGACAGGGGTTACCAATGAGCAGTTCTTC
TRBV29-1	.	TRBJ1-2	.	CSVLPSWSGGGGYTF	TGCAGCGTCCTACCCTCCTGGTCGGGGGGAGGAGGCTACACCTTC
TRBV7-2	.	TRBJ2-7	TRBD1	CASSPDRDRVSYEQYF	TGTGCCAGCAGCCCAGACCGGGACAGAGTTTCTTACGAGCAGTACTTC
TRBV5-4	once	TRBJ1-1	.	CASSLIPGDTEAFF	TGTGCCAGCAGCTTGATTCCAGGGGACACTGAAGCTTTCTTT
TRBV5-1	once	TRBJ1-6	TRBD1	CASSPRGTESSYNSPLHF	TGCGCCAGCAGCCCACGGGGGACAGAAAGCTCCTATAATTCACCCCTCCACTTT
TRBV5-1	.	TRBJ2-5	TRBD1	CASSTGGSMETQYF	TGCGCCAGCAGCACAGGGGGCTCAATGGAGACCCAGTACTTC
TRBV28	.	TRBJ2-7	.	CASSEADGLYEQYF	TGTGCCAGTTCGGAAGCGGACGGACTCTACGAGCAGTACTTC
TRBV10-3	.	TRBJ1-6	TRBD1	CAIRQKDRLNSPLHF	TGTGCCATCAGACAGAAGGACAGGTTGAATTCACCCCTCCACTTT
TRBV5-1	.	TRBJ1-2	.	CASTWGQINYGYTF	TGCGCCAGCACCTGGGGGCAAATCAACTATGGCTACACCTTC
TRBV6-5	.	TRBJ2-1	TRBD1	CASLTGTEYNEQFF	TGTGCCAGCCTAACCGGGACAGAATACAATGAGCAGTTCTTC
TRBV6-5	.	TRBJ1-2	.	CASSYAGEYGYTF	TGTGCCAGCAGTTACGCAGGGGAGTATGGCTACACCTTC
TRBV30	once	TRBJ2-7	TRBD1	CAWTGQGQSYEQYF	TGTGCCTGGACCGGTCAGGGACAGTCCTACGAGCAGTACTTC
TRBV30	.	TRBJ2-7	.	CAWSAKTERTRQYF	TGTGCCTGGAGTGCCAAGACAGAGCGAACTCGGCAGTACTTC
TRBV5-1	.	TRBJ2-2	.	CASRRESNTGELFF	TGCGCCAGCCGGAGGGAATCGAACACCGGGGAGCTGTTTTTT
TRBV24-1	.	TRBJ1-2	TRBD1	CATSDMDRDGYTF	TGTGCCACCAGTGATATGGACAGGGATGGCTACACCTTC
TRBV28	few	TRBJ1-3	.	CASSPDSFFGNTIYF	TGTGCCAGCAGCCCGGACAGTTTCTTTGGAAACACCATATATTTT
TRBV7-2	.	TRBJ1-4	.	CASSLVGGANEKLFF	TGTGCCAGCAGCTTAGTGGGAGGGGCTAATGAAAAACTGTTTTTT
TRBV5-1	.	TRBJ2-2	.	CASSLRTANTGELFF	TGCGCCAGCAGCTTACGGACAGCGAACACCGGGGAGCTGTTTTTT
TRBV30	.	TRBJ2-2	.	CAWSVAGTLNTGELFF	TGTGCCTGGAGTGTAGCCGGGACATTGAACACCGGGGAGCTGTTTTTT
TRBV30	.	TRBJ1-5	TRBD1	CAWSETGVQPQHF	TGTGCCTGGAGTGAGACAGGGGTTCAGCCCCAGCATTTT
TRBV3-1/TRBV3-2	.	TRBJ2-7	.	CASSQGLYEQYF	TGTGCCAGCAGCCAAGGACTCTACGAGCAGTACTTC
TRBV10-3	once	TRBJ2-7	TRBD1	CAISLDRASEQYF	TGTGCCATCAGTCTAGACAGGGCCTCCGAGCAGTACTTC
TRBV24-1	.	TRBJ1-5	.	CATSDFIGDSQVGAGNQPQHF	TGTGCCACCAGTGATTTTATAGGAGACAGTCAGGTTGGGGCTGGCAATCAGCCCCAGCATTTT